The text below deals with one T cell receptor (beta chain). The target antigen is unknown. Given a much more abundant clone one base away, this may be a read error. The sample originates from a study of prognosis after radiotherapy for stage I lung cancer. As for the study in general: Tumors proved to be squamous cell carcinoma in seven or eight patients and represented adenocarcinoma in some 11.

Multiplex PCR, run in two rounds, amplified TCR beta CDR3 from genomic DNA. For every TRBV and TRBJ gene, a specific primer was used in first-round PCR. TCRdb re-called the multiplex PCR reads through MiXCR, storing one row per CDR3 protein. The sample holds 15,000 to 20,000 distinct CDR3 sequences, around a third seen once. Study-level findings and limits: A determination of whether the expanded TCR clones were tumor-specific was not made.

The CDR3 runs to 16 residues. Per the germline V gene, CDR1 is MNHNS and CDR2 is SASEGT. V was trimmed by 6 bases and J by 3 bases, leaving 21 bases between them. The J gene is TRBJ2-7, the V gene TRBV6-1, with no clear D. The receptor comes from a donor aged 50 or older with non-small cell lung cancer. Material: PBMCs, obtained before or after stereotactic body radiation therapy (not recorded which). CDR3 sequence: CASSLPISVSNYEQYF. CDR3 nucleotides: TGTGCCAGCAGCCTCCCCATCTCGGTCAGCAACTACGAGCAGTACTTC.